The rows below give T cell receptor beta chains drawn from one sample of a study of T-cell memory formation after mild COVID-19. TCRdb processed the 5' RACE reads anew with MiXCR; each CDR3 protein has one entry. The data show a few hundred thousand distinct CDR3 sequences, with 13% to 15% seen just once and under 25% held by the top ten. The material sequenced was PBMCs or a T cell subset sorted from them (not recorded which). The receptors here all came from a man in his late teens or twenties who had mild COVID-19 (a few samples of this study predate the infection). Cell type and time point are not known. The CDR3 runs from the conserved cysteine through the conserved F or W. D genes are given only for firm matches. Some rows mark clone size as missing; the rest say once, few, many or name a class of expanded clone.

cdr3_length	clone_size	v_call	j_call	d_call	cdr3_nt	cdr3_aa
15	few	TRBV20-1	TRBJ2-1	TRBD2	TGCAGTGCTAGAGAGCCTAGCGGGGTATACAATGAGCAGTTCTTC	CSAREPSGVYNEQFF
16	many	TRBV6-5	TRBJ1-1	NA	TGTGCCAGCAGTTACTCAAAGGGGGGGGCCCACACTGAAGCTTTCTTT	CASSYSKGGAHTEAFF
13	few	TRBV5-6	TRBJ2-1	NA	TGTGCCAGCAGCTTGCCCGGTGGGGGTGAGCAGTTCTTC	CASSLPGGGEQFF
15	NA	TRBV7-2	TRBJ2-2	TRBD1	TGTGCCAGCAGCTTCCGGGACAGGCACACCGGGGAGCTGTTTTTT	CASSFRDRHTGELFF
14	few	TRBV5-1	TRBJ1-1	TRBD1	TGCGCCAGCAGCCAGACAGGGACTAACACTGAAGCTTTCTTT	CASSQTGTNTEAFF
13	NA	TRBV7-9	TRBJ2-5	NA	TGTGCCAGCAGCTTACTACAGGGAGAGACCCAGTACTTC	CASSLLQGETQYF
13	NA	TRBV10-3	TRBJ2-5	NA	TGTGCCATCATGGGGGACGGAGAAGAGACCCAGTACTTC	CAIMGDGEETQYF
14	few	TRBV4-2	TRBJ1-1	TRBD1	TGTGCCAGCAGCCAAGATTGGGTCAGGGGGGAAGCTTTCTTT	CASSQDWVRGEAFF
12	NA	TRBV28	TRBJ1-2	NA	TGTGCCAGCAGTTCCGTATCGGGGGGCTACACCTTC	CASSSVSGGYTF
14	NA	TRBV7-9	TRBJ2-7	TRBD1	TGTGCCAGCAGCTTAGAGGGACAGAGCTACGAGCAGTACTTC	CASSLEGQSYEQYF
15	NA	TRBV19	TRBJ1-5	NA	TGTGCCAGTCATCCGGGGCAGAGAAGAATTCAGCCCCAGCATTTT	CASHPGQRRIQPQHF
14	NA	TRBV18	TRBJ1-1	NA	TGTGCCAGCTCACCAGCCCCGGGGGGCATTGAAGCTTTCTTT	CASSPAPGGIEAFF
18	few	TRBV4-2	TRBJ2-5	TRBD2	TGTGCCAGCAGCCAAGATCGGAGGGCTAGCGGGGGGGAAGAGACCCAGTACTTC	CASSQDRRASGGEETQYF
13	few	TRBV10-3	TRBJ1-3	NA	TGTGCCATGCGGCCCGGTTCTGGAAACACCATATATTTT	CAMRPGSGNTIYF
13	NA	TRBV6-2/TRBV6-3	TRBJ2-5	NA	TGTGCCAGCAGACCCGGGCCCCAAGAGACCCAGTACTTC	CASRPGPQETQYF
13	NA	TRBV15	TRBJ2-3	NA	TGTGCCACCAGCAGAGGCCAGGCAGATACGCAGTATTTT	CATSRGQADTQYF
13	NA	TRBV14	TRBJ1-2	NA	TGTGCCTCCCAGGGGTGGGGGCTACAAGGCTACACCTTC	CASQGWGLQGYTF
15	many	TRBV24-1	TRBJ2-3	TRBD2	TGTGCCACCAGTGACAGAGCGGGGGGACTGGATACGCAGTATTTT	CATSDRAGGLDTQYF
15	few	TRBV27	TRBJ1-6	NA	TGTGCCAGCAGTTTCTCTGTTCACGGGAATTCACCCCTCCACTTT	CASSFSVHGNSPLHF
17	NA	TRBV14	TRBJ2-1	TRBD2	TGTGCCAGCAGCCAAGATTTAGCGGGGGGCGCCGACAATGAGCAGTTCTTC	CASSQDLAGGADNEQFF
16	many	TRBV7-3	TRBJ1-1	NA	TGTGCCAGCAGCCCCCGACAGGTGGGGACGAACACTGAAGCTTTCTTT	CASSPRQVGTNTEAFF
14	few	TRBV5-1	TRBJ2-3	NA	TGCGCCAGCAGCTTGGGTCCCCAAGGAGATACGCAGTATTTT	CASSLGPQGDTQYF
16	few	TRBV5-1	TRBJ2-3	NA	TGCGCCAGCAGCAACCAGGGTTTGGCTAGCACAGATACGCAGTATTTT	CASSNQGLASTDTQYF
15	many	TRBV5-1	TRBJ2-1	NA	TGCGCCAGCAGCTTGGCAGTGGGGGCCGGGAATGAGCAGTTCTTC	CASSLAVGAGNEQFF
16	NA	TRBV6-2/TRBV6-3	TRBJ1-1	NA	TGTGCCAGCAGTTGGCCAGGGGATACCATGAACACTGAAGCTTTCTTT	CASSWPGDTMNTEAFF
14	NA	TRBV27	TRBJ2-1	NA	TGTGCCAGCAGTGATTTGGGGCTAATCAATGAGCAGTTCTTC	CASSDLGLINEQFF
13	NA	TRBV7-8	TRBJ2-7	NA	TGTGCCAGCAGGGAGGCCCAGGGTAACGAGCAGTACTTC	CASREAQGNEQYF
19	NA	TRBV7-8	TRBJ2-5	TRBD2	TGTGCCAGCAGCTTATCCCGGACTAGCGGGGGGGGATACCAAGAGACCCAGTACTTC	CASSLSRTSGGGYQETQYF
15	few	TRBV4-3	TRBJ2-3	NA	TGCGCCAGCACCCTGGCTACGTCGGGCACAGATACGCAGTATTTT	CASTLATSGTDTQYF
12	NA	TRBV15	TRBJ1-1	TRBD1	TGTGCCACCGGGGACAGGAGCACTGAAGCTTTCTTT	CATGDRSTEAFF
12	NA	TRBV10-3	TRBJ1-5	NA	TGTGCCATCAGTGACCTCAATCAGCCCCAGCATTTT	CAISDLNQPQHF